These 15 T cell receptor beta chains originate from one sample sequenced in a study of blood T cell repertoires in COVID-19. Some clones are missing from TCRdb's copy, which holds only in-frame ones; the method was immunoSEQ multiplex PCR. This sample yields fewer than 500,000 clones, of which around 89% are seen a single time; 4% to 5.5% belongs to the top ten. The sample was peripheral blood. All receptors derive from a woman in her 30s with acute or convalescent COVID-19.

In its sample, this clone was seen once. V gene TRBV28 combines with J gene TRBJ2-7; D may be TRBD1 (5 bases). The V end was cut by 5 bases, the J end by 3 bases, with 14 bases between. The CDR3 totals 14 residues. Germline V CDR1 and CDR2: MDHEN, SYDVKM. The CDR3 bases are TGTGCCAGCAGTCCCGCCCACAGGCTCTACGAGCAGTACTTC. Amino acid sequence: CASSPAHRLYEQYF.

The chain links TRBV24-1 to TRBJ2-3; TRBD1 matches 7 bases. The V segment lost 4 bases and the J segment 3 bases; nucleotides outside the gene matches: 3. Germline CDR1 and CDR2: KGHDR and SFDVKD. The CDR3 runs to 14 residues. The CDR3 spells CATSETGATDTQYF. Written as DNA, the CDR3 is TGTGCCACCAGTGAAACAGGGGCTACAGATACGCAGTATTTT.

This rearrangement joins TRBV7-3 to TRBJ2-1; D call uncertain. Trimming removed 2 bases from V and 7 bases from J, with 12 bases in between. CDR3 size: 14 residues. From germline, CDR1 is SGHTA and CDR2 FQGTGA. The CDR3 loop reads CASSLRPLPNEQFF. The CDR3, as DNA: TGTGCCAGCAGCTTACGTCCTCTCCCGAATGAGCAGTTCTTC.

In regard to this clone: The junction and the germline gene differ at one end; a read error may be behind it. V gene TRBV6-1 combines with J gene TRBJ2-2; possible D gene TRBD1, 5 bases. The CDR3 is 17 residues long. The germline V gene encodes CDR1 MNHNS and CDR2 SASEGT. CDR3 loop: CASSEPGRTHNTRELFF. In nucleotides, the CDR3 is TGTGCCAGCAGTGAACCGGGCAGGACACATAACACCAGGGAGCTGTTTTTT.

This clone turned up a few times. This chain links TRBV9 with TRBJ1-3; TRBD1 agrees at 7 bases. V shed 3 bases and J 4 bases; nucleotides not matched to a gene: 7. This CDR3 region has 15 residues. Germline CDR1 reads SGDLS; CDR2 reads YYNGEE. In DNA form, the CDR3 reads TGTGCCAGCAGCGCAACCGGGACAGCCGGAAACACCATATATTTT. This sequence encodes CASSATGTAGNTIYF.

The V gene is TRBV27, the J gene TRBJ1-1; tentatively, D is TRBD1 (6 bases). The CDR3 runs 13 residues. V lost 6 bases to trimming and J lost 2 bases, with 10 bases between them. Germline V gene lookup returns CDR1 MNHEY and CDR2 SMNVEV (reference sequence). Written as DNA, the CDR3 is TGTGCCAGCAGCGGACAGTTAAACACTGAAGCTTTCTTT. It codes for CASSGQLNTEAFF.

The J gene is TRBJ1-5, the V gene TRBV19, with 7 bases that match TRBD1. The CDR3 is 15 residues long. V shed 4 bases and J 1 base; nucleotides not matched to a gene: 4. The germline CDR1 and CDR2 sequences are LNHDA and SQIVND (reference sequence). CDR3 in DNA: TGTGCCAGTAGTAACGTCAGGGGGAGCAATCAGCCCCAGCATTTT. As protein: CASSNVRGSNQPQHF.

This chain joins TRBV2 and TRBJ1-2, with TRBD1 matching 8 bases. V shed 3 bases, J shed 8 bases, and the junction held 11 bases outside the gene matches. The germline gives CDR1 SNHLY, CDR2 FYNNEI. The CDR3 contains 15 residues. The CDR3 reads CASSDWAGGAGGYTF. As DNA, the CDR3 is TGTGCCAGCAGTGATTGGGCAGGGGGCGCTGGGGGCTACACCTTC.

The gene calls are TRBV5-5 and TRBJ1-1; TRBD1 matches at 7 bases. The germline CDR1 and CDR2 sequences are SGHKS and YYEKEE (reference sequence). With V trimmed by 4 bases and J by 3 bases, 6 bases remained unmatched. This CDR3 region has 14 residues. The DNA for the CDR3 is TGTGCCAGCAGCCCCCGACAGGGTTACACTGAAGCTTTCTTT. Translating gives CASSPRQGYTEAFF.

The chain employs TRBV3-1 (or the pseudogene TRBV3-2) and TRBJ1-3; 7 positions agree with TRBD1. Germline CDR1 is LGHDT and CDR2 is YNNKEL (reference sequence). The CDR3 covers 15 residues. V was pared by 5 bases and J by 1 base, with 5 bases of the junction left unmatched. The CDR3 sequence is CASSYRGSSGNTIYF. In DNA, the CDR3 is TGTGCCAGCAGCTACAGGGGTAGTTCTGGAAACACCATATATTTT.

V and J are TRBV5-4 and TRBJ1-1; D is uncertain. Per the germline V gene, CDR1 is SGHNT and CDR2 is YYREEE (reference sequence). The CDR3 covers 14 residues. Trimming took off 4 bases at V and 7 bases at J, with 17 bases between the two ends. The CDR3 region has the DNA TGTGCCAGCAGCCTTGGGTCGGAACGGGGTGAAGCTTTCTTT. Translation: CASSLGSERGEAFF.

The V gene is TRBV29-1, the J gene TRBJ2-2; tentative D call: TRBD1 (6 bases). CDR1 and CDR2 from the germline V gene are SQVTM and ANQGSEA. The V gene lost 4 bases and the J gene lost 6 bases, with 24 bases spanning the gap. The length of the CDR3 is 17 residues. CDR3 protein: CSVAWLQGTGNAGELFF. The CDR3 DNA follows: TGCAGCGTTGCTTGGCTACAGGGTACGGGAAACGCCGGGGAGCTGTTTTTT.

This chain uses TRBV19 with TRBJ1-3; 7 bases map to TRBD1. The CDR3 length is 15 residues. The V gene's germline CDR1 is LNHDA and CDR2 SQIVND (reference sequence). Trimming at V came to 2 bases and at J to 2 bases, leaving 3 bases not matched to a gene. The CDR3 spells CASSIPGTAGNTIYF. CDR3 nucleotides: TGTGCCAGTAGTATACCGGGGACAGCTGGAAACACCATATATTTT.

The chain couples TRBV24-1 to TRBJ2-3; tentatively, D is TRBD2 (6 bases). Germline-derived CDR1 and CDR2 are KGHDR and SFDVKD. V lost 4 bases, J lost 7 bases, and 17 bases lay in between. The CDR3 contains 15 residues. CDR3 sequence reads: CATSDQGGGTYTQYF. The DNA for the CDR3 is TGTGCCACCAGTGACCAAGGTGGGGGGACTTATACGCAGTATTTT.

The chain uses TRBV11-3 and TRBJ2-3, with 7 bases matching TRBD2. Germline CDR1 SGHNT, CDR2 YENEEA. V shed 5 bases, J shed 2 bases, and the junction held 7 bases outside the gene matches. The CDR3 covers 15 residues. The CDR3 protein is CASSRRGLLTDTQYF. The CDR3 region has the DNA TGTGCCAGCAGCCGAAGGGGACTACTCACAGATACGCAGTATTTT.